This passage covers 8 T cell receptor beta chains from one sample sequenced in a study of naive and memory T cell subsets. These TCRs are of unknown antigen specificity. Two oligonucleotides, mixed equimolar, formed the beta constant-region primer covering TRBC1 and TRBC2. Four rounds of PCR amplified the ligated cDNA using nested alpha and beta constant-region primers plus SP2. TCRdb recomputed calls from the UMI-ligation and nested PCR reads with MiXCR, one row per CDR3 protein. Of about 100,000 distinct CDR3 sequences listed, more than 12% are singletons. Study conclusions and caveats: A few larger clonotypes appeared in naive repertoires, especially CD8, possibly memory cells re-expressing CD45RA.

The source material was naive CD8+ T cells from blood. The receptors here all came from a human donor in good health.

This clonotype occurred a few times. The CDR3 DNA is TGTGCCAGCAGCCAAGACGGCAATCAAGAGACCCAGTACTTC. The encoded protein is CASSQDGNQETQYF. The chain is built from TRBV14 and TRBJ2-5; D gene uncertain. This CDR3 region has 14 residues. V lost 0 bases to trimming and J lost 2 bases, with 7 bases between them. Germline V gene lookup returns CDR1 SGHDN and CDR2 FVKESK.

The sample holds a few counts of this clonotype. The V and J genes are TRBV27 and TRBJ2-7; D possibly corresponds to TRBD2 (6 bases). The CDR3 is made up of 15 amino acids. Trimming cost V 6 bases and J 2 bases, with 17 bases left between them. Per germline, CDR1 MNHEY and CDR2 SMNVEV (reference sequence). DNA of the CDR3: TGTGCCAGCAGCCCAACGACTAGACCCCCCTACGAGCAGTACTTC. This sequence encodes CASSPTTRPPYEQYF.

This clonotype was observed once. The gene calls are TRBV29-1 and TRBJ2-2, with unresolved D. Per the germline V gene, CDR1 is SQVTM and CDR2 is ANQGSEA. V was trimmed by 2 bases and J by 6 bases, leaving 7 bases between them. This CDR3 spans 12 amino acids. The CDR3 bases are TGCAGCGTTGAATTCCGGGCCGGGGAGCTGTTTTTT. Translation gives CSVEFRAGELFF.

This clonotype occurred a few times. This chain uses TRBV7-9 with TRBJ2-7; D is perhaps TRBD1 or TRBD2 (5 bases each). Trimming shortened V by 3 bases and J by 4 bases, and 13 bases separated the two germline ends. CDR1 and CDR2 (germline): SEHNR, FQNEAQ (reference sequence). The CDR3 runs to 14 residues. CDR3 loop: CASSFTGPTYEQYF. The CDR3 bases are TGTGCCAGCAGCTTCACGGGACCGACTTACGAGCAGTACTTC.

V gene TRBV7-6 combines with J gene TRBJ2-7, with D unclear. Germline V CDR1 and CDR2: SGHVS, FNYEAQ. The CDR3 contains 13 residues. The germline V and J ends were trimmed by 1 base and 0 bases, with 4 bases remaining between them. This chain's CDR3 is CASSLDDSYEQYF. The CDR3 nucleotides read TGTGCCAGCAGCTTAGACGACTCCTACGAGCAGTACTTC.

This clonotype was observed a few times. The rearrangement links TRBV9 to TRBJ2-1, with D tentatively TRBD1 (6 bases). Germline V gene sequence: CDR1 SGDLS, CDR2 YYNGEE. CDR3 length: 15 residues. V lost 0 bases and J 2 bases, leaving 9 bases between the germline ends. CDR3 in DNA: TGTGCCAGCAGCGTAGGGGGGCTCCCCTACAATGAGCAGTTCTTC. Translation: CASSVGGLPYNEQFF.

This clonotype was seen ten or more times. V gene TRBV10-3 combines with J gene TRBJ2-7; D ambiguous. Germline V gene sequence: CDR1 ENHRY, CDR2 SYGVKD. V lost 6 bases to trimming and J lost 8 bases, with 14 bases between them. This CDR3 contains 12 residues. The CDR3 sequence is CAISSPPGKQYF. The DNA for the CDR3 is TGTGCCATCAGCAGCCCACCGGGCAAGCAGTACTTC.

The chain couples TRBV2 to TRBJ2-3; TRBD2 matches 8 bases. The germline V gene has CDR1 SNHLY and CDR2 FYNNEI. V lost 6 bases to trimming and J lost 0 bases; unmatched junction nucleotides: 14. CDR3 length: 18 amino acids. This CDR3 reads CASRVGLAGESSTDTQYF. CDR3 nucleotide sequence: TGTGCCAGCAGAGTGGGGCTAGCGGGCGAATCCAGCACAGATACGCAGTATTTT.